This T cell receptor (beta chain) is drawn from a study of blood T cell repertoires in COVID-19. Study-wide context: Samples of COVID-19 (acute and convalescent) were obtained from the United States, Italy and Spain. The cDNA or gDNA used as material had been derived from T cells, B-cell-depleted T cells, or PBMCs.

Per the original data handling: Amplification of reference gene primers provided the estimated nucleated cell counts. The method was immunoSEQ multiplex PCR; TCRdb's version includes in-frame clones alone and lacks a portion of them. V and J calls and clone size follow that table, whereas D and trimming were derived from the DNA. The sample lists approximately 85,000 clones, around 92% occurring once. Germline V CDR1 and CDR2: SGHVS, FQNEAQ. This CDR3 has 15 amino acids. Unmatched junction bases numbered 8, after V lost 5 bases and J lost 9 bases. This TCR derives from a woman in her fifties or sixties with active COVID-19. V gene TRBV7-8 combines with J gene TRBJ2-1; 12 bases match TRBD2. Input material: peripheral blood. CDR3 residues: CASSRGLAGLGEQFF. The CDR3 DNA reads TGTGCCAGCAGCCGCGGACTAGCGGGACTGGGTGAGCAGTTCTTC. Variable domain in full (rest from reference TRBV7-8 and TRBJ2-1): GAGVSQSPRYKVAKRGQDVALRCDPISGHVSLFWYQQALGQGPEFLTYFQNEAQLDKSGLPSDRFFAERPEGSVSTLKIQRTQQEDSAVYLCASSRGLAGLGEQFFGPGTRLTVL.